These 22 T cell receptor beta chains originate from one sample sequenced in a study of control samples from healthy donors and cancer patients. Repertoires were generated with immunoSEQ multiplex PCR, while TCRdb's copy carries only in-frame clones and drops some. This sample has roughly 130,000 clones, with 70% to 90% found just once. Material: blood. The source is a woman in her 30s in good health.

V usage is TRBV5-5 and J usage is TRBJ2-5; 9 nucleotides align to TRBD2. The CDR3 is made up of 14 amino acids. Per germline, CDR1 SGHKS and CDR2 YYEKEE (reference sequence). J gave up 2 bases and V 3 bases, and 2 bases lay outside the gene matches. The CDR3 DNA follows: TGTGCCAGCAGCTCCCTAGCGGGGCAAGAGACCCAGTACTTC. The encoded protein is CASSSLAGQETQYF.

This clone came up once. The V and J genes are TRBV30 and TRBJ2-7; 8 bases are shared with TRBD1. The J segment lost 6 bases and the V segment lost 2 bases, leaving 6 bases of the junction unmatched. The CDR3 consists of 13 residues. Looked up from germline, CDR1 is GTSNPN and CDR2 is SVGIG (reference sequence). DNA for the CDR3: TGTGCCTGGAGTCTGGACAGGGTTACCGAGCAGTACTTC. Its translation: CAWSLDRVTEQYF.

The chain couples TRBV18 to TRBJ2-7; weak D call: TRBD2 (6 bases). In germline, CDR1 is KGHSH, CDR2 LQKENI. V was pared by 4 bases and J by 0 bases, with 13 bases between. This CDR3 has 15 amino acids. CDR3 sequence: CASSLPAGFSYEQYF. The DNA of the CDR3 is TGTGCCAGCTCACTACCGGCGGGATTCTCCTACGAGCAGTACTTC.

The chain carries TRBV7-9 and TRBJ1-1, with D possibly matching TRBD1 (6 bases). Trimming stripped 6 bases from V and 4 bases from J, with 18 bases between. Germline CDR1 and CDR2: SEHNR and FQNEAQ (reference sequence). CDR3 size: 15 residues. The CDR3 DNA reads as TGTGCCAGCAGGGAAACTTCGGGGGCAGGCACTGAAGCTTTCTTT. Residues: CASRETSGAGTEAFF. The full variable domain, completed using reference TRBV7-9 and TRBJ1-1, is DTGVSQNPRHKITKRGQNVTFRCDPISEHNRLYWYRQTLGQGPEFLTYFQNEAQLEKSRLLSDRFSAERPKGSFSTLEIQRTEQGDSAMYLCASRETSGAGTEAFFGQGTRLTVV.

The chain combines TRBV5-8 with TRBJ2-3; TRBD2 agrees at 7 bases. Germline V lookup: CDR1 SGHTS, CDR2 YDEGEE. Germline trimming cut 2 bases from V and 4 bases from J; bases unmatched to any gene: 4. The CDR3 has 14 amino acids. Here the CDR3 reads CASSFTSESDTQYF. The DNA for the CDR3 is TGTGCCAGCAGCTTTACTAGCGAGTCAGATACGCAGTATTTT. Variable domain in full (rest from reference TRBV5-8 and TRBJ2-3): EAGVTQSPTHLIKTRGQQATLRCSPISGHTSVYWYQQALGLGLQFLLWYDEGEERNRGNFPPRFSGRQFPNYSSELNVNALELEDSALYLCASSFTSESDTQYFGPGTRLTVL.

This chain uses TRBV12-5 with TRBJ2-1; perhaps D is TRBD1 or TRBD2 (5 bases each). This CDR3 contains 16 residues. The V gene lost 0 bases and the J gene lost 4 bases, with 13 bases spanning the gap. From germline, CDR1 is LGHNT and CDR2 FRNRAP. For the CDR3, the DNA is TGTGCTAGTGGTTTGGTCCTCGGGACGGAATACAATGAGCAGTTCTTC. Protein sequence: CASGLVLGTEYNEQFF. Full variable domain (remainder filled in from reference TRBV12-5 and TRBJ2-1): DARVTQTPRHKVTEMGQEVTMRCQPILGHNTVFWYRQTMMQGLELLAYFRNRAPLDDSGMPKDRFSAEMPDATLATLKIQPSEPRDSAVYFCASGLVLGTEYNEQFFGPGTRLTVL.

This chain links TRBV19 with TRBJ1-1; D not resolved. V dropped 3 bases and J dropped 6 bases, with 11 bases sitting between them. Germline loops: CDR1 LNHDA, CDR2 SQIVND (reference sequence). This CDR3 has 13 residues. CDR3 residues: CASSIGGLSEAFF. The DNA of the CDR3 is TGTGCCAGTAGTATCGGTGGGTTATCTGAAGCTTTCTTT.

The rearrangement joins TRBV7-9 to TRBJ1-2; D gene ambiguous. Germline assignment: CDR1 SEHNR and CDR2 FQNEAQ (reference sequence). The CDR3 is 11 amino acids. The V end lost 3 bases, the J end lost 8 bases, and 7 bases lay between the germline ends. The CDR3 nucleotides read TGTGCCAGCAGCTTGTTGGGGGGCTACACCTTC. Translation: CASSLLGGYTF.

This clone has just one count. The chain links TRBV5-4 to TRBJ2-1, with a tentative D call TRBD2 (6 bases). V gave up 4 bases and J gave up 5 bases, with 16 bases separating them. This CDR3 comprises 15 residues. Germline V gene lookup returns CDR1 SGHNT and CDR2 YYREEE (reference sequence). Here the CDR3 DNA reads TGTGCCAGCAGCCCTCTAGCGAAGGGTGACAATGAGCAGTTCTTC. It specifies CASSPLAKGDNEQFF. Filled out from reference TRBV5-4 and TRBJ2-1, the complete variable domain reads ETGVTQSPTHLIKTRGQQVTLRCSSQSGHNTVSWYQQALGQGPQFIFQYYREEENGRGNFPPRFSGLQFPNYSSELNVNALELDDSALYLCASSPLAKGDNEQFFGPGTRLTVL.

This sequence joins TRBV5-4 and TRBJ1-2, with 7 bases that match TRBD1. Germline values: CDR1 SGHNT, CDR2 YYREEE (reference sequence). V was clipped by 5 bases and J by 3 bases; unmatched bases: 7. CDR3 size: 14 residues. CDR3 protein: CASSVQGKDYGYTF. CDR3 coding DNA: TGTGCCAGCAGTGTACAGGGGAAGGACTATGGCTACACCTTC.

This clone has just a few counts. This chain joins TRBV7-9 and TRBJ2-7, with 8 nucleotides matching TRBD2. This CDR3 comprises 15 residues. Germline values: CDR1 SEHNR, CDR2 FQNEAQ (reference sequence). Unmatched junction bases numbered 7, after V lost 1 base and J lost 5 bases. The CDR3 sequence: CASSLGERETNEQYF. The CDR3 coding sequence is TGTGCCAGCAGCTTAGGGGAGCGGGAGACCAACGAGCAGTACTTC.

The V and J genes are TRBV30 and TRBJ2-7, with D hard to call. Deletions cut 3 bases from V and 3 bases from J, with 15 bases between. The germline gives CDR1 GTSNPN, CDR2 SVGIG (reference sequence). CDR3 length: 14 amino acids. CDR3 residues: CAWSPRNNRYEQYF. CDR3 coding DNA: TGTGCCTGGAGCCCCAGGAACAACCGCTACGAGCAGTACTTC.

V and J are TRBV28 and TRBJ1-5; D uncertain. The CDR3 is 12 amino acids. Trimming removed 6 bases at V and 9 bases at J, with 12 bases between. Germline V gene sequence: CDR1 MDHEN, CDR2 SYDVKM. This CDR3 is CASSTAEAPQHF. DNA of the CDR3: TGTGCCAGCAGCACCGCGGAGGCGCCCCAGCATTTT.

CDR3 nucleotide sequence: TGTGCCAGCAGCTTAGCAACGGGGGGAGCTGAAGCTTTCTTT. It yields the protein CASSLATGGAEAFF. This sequence joins TRBV11-2 and TRBJ1-1; the D gene is possibly TRBD1 (5 bases). The CDR3 sequence is 14 residues long. Trimming pared 1 base from V and 6 bases from J, leaving 12 bases between. Looked up from germline, CDR1 is SGHAT and CDR2 is FQNNGV.

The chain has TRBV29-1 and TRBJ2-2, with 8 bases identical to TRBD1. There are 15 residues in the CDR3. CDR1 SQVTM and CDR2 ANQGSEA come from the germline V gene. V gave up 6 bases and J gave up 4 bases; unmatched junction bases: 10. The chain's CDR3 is CSVMTGAYPTGELFF. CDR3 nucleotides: TGCAGCGTCATGACAGGGGCCTACCCCACCGGGGAGCTGTTTTTT.

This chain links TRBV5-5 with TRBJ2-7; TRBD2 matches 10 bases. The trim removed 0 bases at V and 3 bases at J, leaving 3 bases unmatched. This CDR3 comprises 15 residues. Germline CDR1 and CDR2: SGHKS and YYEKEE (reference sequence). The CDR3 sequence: CASSLGGTSVYEQYF. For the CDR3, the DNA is TGTGCCAGCAGCTTGGGAGGGACTAGCGTCTACGAGCAGTACTTC.

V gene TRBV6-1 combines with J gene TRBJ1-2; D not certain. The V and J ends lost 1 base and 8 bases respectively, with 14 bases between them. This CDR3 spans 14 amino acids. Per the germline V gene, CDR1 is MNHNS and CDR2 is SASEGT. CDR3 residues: CASSEGGYVWGYTF. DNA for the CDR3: TGTGCCAGCAGTGAAGGAGGCTACGTCTGGGGCTACACCTTC.

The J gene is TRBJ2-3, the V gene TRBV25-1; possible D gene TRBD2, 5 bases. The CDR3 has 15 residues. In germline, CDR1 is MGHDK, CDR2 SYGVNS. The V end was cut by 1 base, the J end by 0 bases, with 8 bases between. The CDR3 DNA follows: TGTGCCAGCAGTGAATCGGGCGGGAGCACAGATACGCAGTATTTT. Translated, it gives CASSESGGSTDTQYF. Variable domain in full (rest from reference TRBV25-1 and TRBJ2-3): EADIYQTPRYLVIGTGKKITLECSQTMGHDKMYWYQQDPGMELHLIHYSYGVNSTEKGDLSSESTVSRIRTEHFPLTLESARPSHTSQYLCASSESGGSTDTQYFGPGTRLTVL.

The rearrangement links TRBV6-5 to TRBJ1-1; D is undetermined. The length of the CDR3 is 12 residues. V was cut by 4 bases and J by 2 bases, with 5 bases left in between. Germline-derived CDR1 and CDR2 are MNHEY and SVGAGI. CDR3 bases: TGTGCCAGCAGTTCTATCAACACTGAAGCTTTCTTT. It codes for CASSSINTEAFF.

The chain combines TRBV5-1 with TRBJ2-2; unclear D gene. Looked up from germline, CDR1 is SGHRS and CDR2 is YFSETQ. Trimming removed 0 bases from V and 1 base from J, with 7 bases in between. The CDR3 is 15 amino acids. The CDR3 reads CASSLGPRNTGELFF. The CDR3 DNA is TGCGCCAGCAGCTTGGGCCCGCGGAACACCGGGGAGCTGTTTTTT.

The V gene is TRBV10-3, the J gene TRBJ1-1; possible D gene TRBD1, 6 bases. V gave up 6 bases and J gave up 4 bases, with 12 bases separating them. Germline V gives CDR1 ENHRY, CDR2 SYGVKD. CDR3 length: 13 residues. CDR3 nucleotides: TGTGCCATCAGGGCCGGACAGTCCACTGAAGCTTTCTTT. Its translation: CAIRAGQSTEAFF.

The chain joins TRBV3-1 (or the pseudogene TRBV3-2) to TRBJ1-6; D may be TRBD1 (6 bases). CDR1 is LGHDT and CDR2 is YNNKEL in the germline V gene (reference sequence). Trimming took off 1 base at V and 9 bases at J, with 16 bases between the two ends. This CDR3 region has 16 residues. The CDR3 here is CASSQAGYLRGSPLHF. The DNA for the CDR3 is TGTGCCAGCAGCCAAGCCGGTTACCTCAGGGGTTCACCCCTCCACTTT.